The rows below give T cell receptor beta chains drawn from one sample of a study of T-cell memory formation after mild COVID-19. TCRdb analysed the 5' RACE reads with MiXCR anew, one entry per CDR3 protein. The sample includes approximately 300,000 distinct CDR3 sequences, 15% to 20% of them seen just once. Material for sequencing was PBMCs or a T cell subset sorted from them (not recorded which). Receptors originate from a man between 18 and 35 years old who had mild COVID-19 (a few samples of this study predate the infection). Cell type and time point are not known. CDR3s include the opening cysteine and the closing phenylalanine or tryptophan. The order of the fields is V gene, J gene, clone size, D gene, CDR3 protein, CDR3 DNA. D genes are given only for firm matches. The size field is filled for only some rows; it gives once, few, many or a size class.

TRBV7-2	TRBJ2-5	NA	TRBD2	CASSTGLAQETQYF	TGTGCCAGCAGTACAGGACTAGCACAAGAGACCCAGTACTTC
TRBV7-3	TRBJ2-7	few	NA	CASSLRSGKGYEQYF	TGTGCCAGCAGCTTAAGGTCAGGGAAGGGCTACGAGCAGTACTTC
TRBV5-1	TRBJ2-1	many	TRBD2	CASSPSSGVYNEQFF	TGCGCCAGCAGCCCCTCCAGCGGGGTCTACAATGAGCAGTTCTTC
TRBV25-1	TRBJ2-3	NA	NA	CASSSWGGLDTQYF	TGTGCCAGCAGTAGCTGGGGGGGCCTTGATACGCAGTATTTT
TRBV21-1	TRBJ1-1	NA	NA	CASSKGEWDCRGTEAFF	TGTGCCAGCAGCAAAGGGGAATGGGACTGCAGGGGGACTGAAGCTTTCTTT
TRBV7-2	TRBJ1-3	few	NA	CASSLGAGSGNTIYF	TGTGCCAGCAGCTTAGGCGCTGGTTCAGGAAACACCATATATTTT
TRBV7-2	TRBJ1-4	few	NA	CASTMTGRTANEKLFF	TGTGCCAGCACAATGACGGGGCGCACGGCTAATGAAAAACTGTTTTTT
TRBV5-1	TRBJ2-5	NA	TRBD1	CASSSGQPQETQYF	TGCGCCAGCAGCTCGGGACAGCCGCAAGAGACCCAGTACTTC
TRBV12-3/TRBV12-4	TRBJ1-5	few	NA	CASTPGRGNQPQHF	TGTGCCAGCACCCCGGGGAGGGGGAATCAGCCCCAGCATTTT
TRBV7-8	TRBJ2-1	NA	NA	CASSGLISYNEQFF	TGTGCCAGCTCTGGACTCATCTCCTACAATGAGCAGTTCTTC
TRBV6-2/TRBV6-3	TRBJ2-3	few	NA	CASSPDRRVADTQYF	TGTGCCAGCAGTCCAGACAGGAGGGTCGCAGATACGCAGTATTTT
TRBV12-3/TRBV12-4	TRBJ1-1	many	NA	CASSFGGTEAFF	TGTGCCAGCAGCTTTGGGGGCACTGAAGCTTTCTTT
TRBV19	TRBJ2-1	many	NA	CASSIGFYNEQFF	TGTGCCAGTAGTATCGGATTTTACAATGAGCAGTTCTTC
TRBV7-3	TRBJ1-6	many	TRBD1	CASSAGQGANSPLHF	TGTGCCAGCAGCGCGGGACAGGGCGCGAATTCACCCCTCCACTTT
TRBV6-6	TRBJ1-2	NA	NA	CASSYSSRALGLPLNGYTF	TGTGCCAGCAGTTACTCCAGTAGGGCCCTTGGGTTGCCCTTAAATGGCTACACCTTC
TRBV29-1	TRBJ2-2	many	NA	CSVVSGELFF	TGCAGCGTTGTTTCCGGGGAGCTGTTTTTT
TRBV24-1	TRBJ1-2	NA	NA	CATSDTGYGYTF	TGTGCCACCAGTGATACAGGGTATGGCTACACCTTC
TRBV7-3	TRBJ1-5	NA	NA	CASSLKWVGQPSNQPQHF	TGTGCCAGCAGCTTAAAGTGGGTTGGGCAGCCTAGCAATCAGCCCCAGCATTTT
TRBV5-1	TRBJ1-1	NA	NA	CASSLERTEAFF	TGCGCCAGCAGCTTGGAGAGGACTGAAGCTTTCTTT
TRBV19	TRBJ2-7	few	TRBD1	CASRGQGESYEQYF	TGTGCCAGTAGAGGACAGGGGGAATCCTACGAGCAGTACTTC
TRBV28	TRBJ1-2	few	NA	CASRLDMDGYTF	TGTGCCAGCAGACTAGACATGGATGGCTACACCTTC
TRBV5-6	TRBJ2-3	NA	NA	CASSFATPDTQYF	TGTGCCAGCAGCTTCGCGACCCCTGATACGCAGTATTTT
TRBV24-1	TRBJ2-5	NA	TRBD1	CATSDSGTGGGETQYF	TGTGCCACCAGTGACTCCGGGACAGGGGGGGGGGAGACCCAGTACTTC
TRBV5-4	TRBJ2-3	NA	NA	CASSFFAGRTDTQYF	TGTGCCAGCAGCTTCTTTGCGGGGCGCACAGATACGCAGTATTTT
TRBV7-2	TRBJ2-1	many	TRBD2	CASSMPAGLATNEQFF	TGTGCCAGCAGCATGCCGGCGGGACTAGCGACCAATGAGCAGTTCTTC
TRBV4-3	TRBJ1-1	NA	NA	CASSRGLEAFF	TGCGCCAGCAGCCGGGGCCTTGAAGCTTTCTTT
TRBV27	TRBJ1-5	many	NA	CASSFGGSNQPQHF	TGTGCCAGCAGTTTCGGCGGGAGCAATCAGCCCCAGCATTTT
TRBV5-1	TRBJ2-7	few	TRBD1	CASSTGQGSYEQYF	TGCGCCAGCAGCACTGGACAGGGCTCCTACGAGCAGTACTTC
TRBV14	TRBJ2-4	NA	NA	CASSLTSGVGDIQYF	TGTGCCAGCAGCCTAACATCGGGCGTGGGGGACATTCAGTACTTC
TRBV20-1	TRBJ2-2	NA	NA	CSARQNTGELFF	TGCAGTGCCCGCCAGAACACCGGGGAGCTGTTTTTT
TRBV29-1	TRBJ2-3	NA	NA	CSVEDQGGEGYTQYF	TGCAGCGTTGAAGATCAAGGGGGAGAGGGGTATACGCAGTATTTT
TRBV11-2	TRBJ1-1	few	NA	CASSITENTEAFF	TGTGCCAGCAGCATTACAGAGAACACTGAAGCTTTCTTT
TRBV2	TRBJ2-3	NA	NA	CASSDWTASTDTQYF	TGTGCCAGCAGTGATTGGACGGCGAGCACAGATACGCAGTATTTT
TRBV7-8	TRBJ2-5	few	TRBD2	CASSNQAGGPRETQYF	TGTGCCAGCAGCAACCAAGCGGGGGGGCCTCGAGAGACCCAGTACTTC
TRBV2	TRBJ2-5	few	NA	CASSDVGREGEETQYF	TGTGCCAGCAGCGATGTGGGCCGAGAAGGGGAAGAGACCCAGTACTTC
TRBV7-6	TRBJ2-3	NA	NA	CASSLAPVPEPSDTQYF	TGTGCCAGCAGCTTAGCGCCGGTTCCCGAGCCGTCGGATACGCAGTATTTT
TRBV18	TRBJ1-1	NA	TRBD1	CASKTGVENTEAFF	TGTGCCAGCAAAACAGGGGTGGAGAACACTGAAGCTTTCTTT
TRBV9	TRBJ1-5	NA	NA	CASSVDPGADQPQHF	TGTGCCAGCAGCGTAGATCCAGGGGCTGATCAGCCCCAGCATTTT
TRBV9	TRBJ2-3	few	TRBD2	CASSGLPTSGADTQYF	TGTGCCAGCAGCGGCCTCCCTACTAGCGGAGCAGATACGCAGTATTTT
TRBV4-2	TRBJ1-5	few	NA	CASSQEVDGVDSNQPQHF	TGTGCCAGCAGCCAAGAGGTGGATGGGGTAGATAGCAATCAGCCCCAGCATTTT
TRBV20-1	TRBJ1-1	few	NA	CSATTVNTEAFF	TGCAGTGCAACGACAGTGAACACTGAAGCTTTCTTT
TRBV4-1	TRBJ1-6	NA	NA	CASSPWGGSPLHF	TGCGCCAGCAGCCCATGGGGAGGCTCACCCCTCCACTTT
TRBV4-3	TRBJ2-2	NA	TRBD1	CASSQANRGRYDTGELFF	TGCGCCAGCAGCCAAGCCAACAGGGGGAGGTATGACACCGGGGAGCTGTTTTTT
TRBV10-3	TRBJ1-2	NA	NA	CAISEPSQGYYGYTF	TGTGCCATCAGTGAGCCCTCTCAGGGGTACTATGGCTACACCTTC
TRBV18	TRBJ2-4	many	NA	CASSTGSSAKNIQYF	TGTGCCAGCTCCACAGGGAGTTCAGCCAAAAACATTCAGTACTTC